Listed below are T cell receptor beta chains from one sample, sequenced in a study of OX40 agonist ivuxolimab in advanced cancers. Some clones are missing from TCRdb's copy, which holds only in-frame ones; the method was immunoSEQ multiplex PCR. The sample contains roughly 53,000 clones, 85% of which appear only once. The sequencing used CD4+ or CD8+ T cells sorted from blood, collected in a trial of the OX40 agonist ivuxolimab. The receptor set was obtained from an adult with an advanced solid tumor such as melanoma, head and neck, liver or kidney cancer. CDR3s include the opening cysteine and the closing phenylalanine or tryptophan. D genes are given only for firm matches. Not every row has a clone size; where given, it reads once, few, many or a size class.

CDR3aa,CDR3nt,d_gene,abundance,len,v_gene,j_gene
CASDSETGGAFF,TGTGCTAGTGATTCCGAGACGGGGGGAGCTTTCTTT,NA,NA,12,TRBV12-5,TRBJ1-1
CAWSFPPGQFTGELFF,TGTGCCTGGAGTTTTCCCCCCGGGCAGTTTACCGGGGAGCTGTTTTTT,NA,NA,16,TRBV30,TRBJ2-2
CASSLMYTEAFF,TGTGCCAGCAGCTTAATGTACACTGAAGCTTTCTTT,NA,NA,12,TRBV7-2,TRBJ1-1
CASSPGQGAVGEQFF,TGCGCCAGCAGCCCTGGACAGGGGGCAGTCGGCGAGCAGTTCTTC,TRBD1,NA,15,TRBV4-1,TRBJ2-1
CASSFSSGSYNEQFF,TGCGCCAGCAGCTTTTCTAGCGGATCCTACAATGAGCAGTTCTTC,TRBD2,NA,15,TRBV5-1,TRBJ2-1
CASGFLAMGGRNQPQHF,TGTGCTAGTGGATTCCTAGCCATGGGAGGGAGAAATCAGCCCCAGCATTTT,NA,NA,17,TRBV12-5,TRBJ1-5
CASSLSHRAHSGNTIYF,TGTGCCAGCAGCTTAAGCCACAGGGCCCACTCTGGAAACACCATATATTTT,NA,NA,17,TRBV7-9,TRBJ1-3
CASSLERVSSSSTDTQYF,TGTGCCAGCAGTTTAGAAAGAGTATCTTCGTCTAGCACAGATACGCAGTATTTT,NA,NA,18,TRBV28,TRBJ2-3
CASSQTSGGYNEQFF,TGTGCCAGCAGCCAGACTAGCGGGGGATACAATGAGCAGTTCTTC,TRBD2,NA,15,TRBV5-5,TRBJ2-1
CSAPWGNTIYF,TGCAGTGCTCCCTGGGGAAACACCATATATTTT,NA,NA,11,TRBV20-1,TRBJ1-3
CASRGQANEKLFF,TGTGCCAGCAGGGGACAGGCGAATGAAAAACTGTTTTTT,TRBD1,NA,13,TRBV27,TRBJ1-4
CASSSGTSVNFYEQYF,TGCGCCAGCAGCTCGGGGACTAGCGTGAACTTCTACGAGCAGTACTTC,TRBD2,NA,16,TRBV5-1,TRBJ2-7
CASSPLDSTDTQYF,TGTGCCAGCTCACCACTGGACAGCACAGATACGCAGTATTTT,NA,NA,14,TRBV18,TRBJ2-3
CASSVTSGSNEQFF,TGTGCCAGCAGCGTAACTAGCGGGAGTAATGAGCAGTTCTTC,TRBD2,NA,14,TRBV7-7,TRBJ2-1
CAWRKTRYIELFF,TGTGCCTGGAGAAAGACTAGATATATCGAACTGTTCTTC,NA,NA,13,TRBV30,TRBJ2-1
CASSPRTGADTQYF,TGTGCCAGTAGTCCAAGGACGGGGGCAGATACGCAGTATTTT,NA,NA,14,TRBV19,TRBJ2-3
CASSRVTTDTQYF,TGTGCCAGCAGCAGAGTAACTACAGATACGCAGTATTTT,NA,NA,13,TRBV6-1,TRBJ2-3
CASRDLGTSRNEQYF,TGCGCCAGCAGGGACCTCGGGACTAGCCGAAACGAGCAGTACTTC,TRBD2,NA,15,TRBV10-2,TRBJ2-7
CASSLYNQAAGELFF,TGTGCCAGTAGTCTTTACAACCAAGCCGCCGGGGAGCTGTTTTTT,NA,NA,15,TRBV19,TRBJ2-2
CASSVEQQGSGNIQYF,TGTGCCAGCAGCGTAGAGCAACAGGGATCGGGAAACATTCAGTACTTC,NA,NA,16,TRBV5-5,TRBJ2-4
CASSYGRKYSTDTQYF,TGTGCCAGCAGTTACGGTCGGAAATATAGCACAGATACGCAGTATTTT,NA,NA,16,TRBV6-6,TRBJ2-3
CASSEARDRALYNEQFF,TGTGCCAGCAGTGAAGCCCGAGACAGGGCCCTTTACAATGAGCAGTTCTTC,TRBD1,NA,17,TRBV2,TRBJ2-1
CASSTQGRDTEAFF,TGTGCCAGCAGCACCCAGGGGCGAGACACTGAAGCTTTCTTT,NA,NA,14,TRBV7-3,TRBJ1-1
CASSPKGGPINTQYF,TGTGCCAGCAGCCCAAAGGGGGGCCCCATAAATACGCAGTATTTT,NA,once,15,TRBV11-1,TRBJ2-3
CASSRGSVLTDTQYF,TGCGCCAGCAGCAGGGGTTCGGTCCTCACAGATACGCAGTATTTT,NA,NA,15,TRBV5-1,TRBJ2-3
CATSRDRGGPRSGNTIYF,TGTGCCACCAGCAGAGATCGAGGGGGACCGCGCTCTGGAAACACCATATATTTT,NA,NA,18,TRBV15,TRBJ1-3
CASSRTNLAVTDTQYF,TGTGCCAGCAGCCGGACCAACTTAGCGGTCACAGATACGCAGTATTTT,NA,NA,16,TRBV13,TRBJ2-3
CASSLEGPTNEKLFF,TGTGCCAGCTCACTAGAGGGTCCGACTAATGAAAAACTGTTTTTT,NA,NA,15,TRBV18,TRBJ1-4
CASSEAQGAPQETQYF,TGTGCCAGCAGTGAAGCACAGGGGGCCCCCCAGGAGACCCAGTACTTC,TRBD1,NA,16,TRBV6-1,TRBJ2-5
CAWSGQGYEQYF,TGTGCCTGGAGCGGACAGGGCTACGAGCAGTACTTC,TRBD1,NA,12,TRBV30,TRBJ2-7
CASSKEKGTSGSYEQYF,TGTGCCAGCAGCAAAGAAAAAGGGACTAGCGGCTCCTACGAGCAGTACTTC,NA,NA,17,TRBV21-1,TRBJ2-7
CASRRDRGNTEAFF,TGTGCCAGCAGGAGGGACAGGGGTAACACTGAAGCTTTCTTT,TRBD1,NA,14,TRBV6-6,TRBJ1-1
CASSSQTRPPLHF,TGTGCCAGCAGCTCCCAGACTAGGCCACCCCTCCACTTT,NA,NA,13,TRBV9,TRBJ1-6
CASSLGAPTREGEQYF,TGTGCCAGCAGCCTCGGGGCTCCGACAAGGGAGGGCGAGCAGTACTTC,TRBD2,once,16,TRBV7-7,TRBJ2-7
CASSESRVSGYTF,TGCGCCAGCAGTGAGTCGAGGGTTAGTGGCTACACCTTC,NA,NA,13,TRBV10-1,TRBJ1-2
CASSPGGPAGDSPLHF,TGTGCCAGCTCACCAGGGGGCCCGGCTGGGGATTCACCCCTCCACTTT,NA,few,16,TRBV18,TRBJ1-6
CASSLDVAEQFF,TGTGCCAGCAGCTTAGATGTTGCTGAGCAGTTCTTC,NA,NA,12,TRBV11-2,TRBJ2-1
CASSLSAGPDTQYF,TGTGCCAGCAGCTTGAGTGCTGGTCCAGATACGCAGTATTTT,NA,NA,14,TRBV7-2,TRBJ2-3
CASSLDAVSYGYTF,TGTGCCAGCAGCTTAGATGCAGTTTCCTATGGCTACACCTTC,NA,NA,14,TRBV7-9,TRBJ1-2
CASSRRSGGEKLFF,TGTGCCAGCAGCAGACGAAGTGGGGGGGAAAAACTGTTTTTT,NA,NA,14,TRBV7-2,TRBJ1-4